This T cell receptor beta chain came from a study of blood T cell repertoires in COVID-19. Study summary: The United States, Italy and Spain provided the acute and convalescent COVID-19 samples. The analysed material was cDNA or gDNA that came from T cells, B-cell-depleted T cells, or PBMCs.

Germline CDR1 and CDR2: SGHDN and FVKESK. The CDR3 spans 13 residues. Trimming removed 3 bases at V and 6 bases at J, with 11 bases between. This clone was counted a few times. As originally analysed: Quantification of nucleated cells was approximated via reference gene primer amplification. Sequencing was performed with immunoSEQ multiplex PCR; in TCRdb, only in-frame clones are kept and a portion is missing. Clone size and V and J calls were adopted from that table, with D and trimming inferred from the DNA. The table includes 110,000 or so clones, 60% to 85% detected once. The V gene is TRBV14, the J gene TRBJ1-2; D gene unclear. This clonotype was obtained from a middle-aged woman with acute or convalescent COVID-19. Material for sequencing was peripheral blood. The CDR3 loop reads CASSQFERNGYTF. DNA of the CDR3: TGTGCCAGCAGCCAGTTTGAGAGAAATGGCTACACCTTC.